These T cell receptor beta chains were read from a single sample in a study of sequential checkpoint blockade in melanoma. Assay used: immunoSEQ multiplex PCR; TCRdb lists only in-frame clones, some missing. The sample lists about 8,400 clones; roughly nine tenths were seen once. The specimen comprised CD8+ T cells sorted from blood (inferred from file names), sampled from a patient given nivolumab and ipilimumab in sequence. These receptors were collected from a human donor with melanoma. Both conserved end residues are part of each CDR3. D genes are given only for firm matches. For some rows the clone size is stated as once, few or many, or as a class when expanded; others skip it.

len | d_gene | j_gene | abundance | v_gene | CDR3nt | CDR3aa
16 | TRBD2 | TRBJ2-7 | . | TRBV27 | TGTGCCAGCAGTCCCTCGGGACTAGCGGGAGCCTACGAGCAGTACTTC | CASSPSGLAGAYEQYF
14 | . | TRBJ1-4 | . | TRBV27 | TGTGCCAGCAGTTTATCTATACAGAATGAAAAACTGTTTTTT | CASSLSIQNEKLFF
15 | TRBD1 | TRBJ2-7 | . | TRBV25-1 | TGTGCCAGCAGTGAATGGGACACAGGGGGCAACGAGCAGTACTTC | CASSEWDTGGNEQYF
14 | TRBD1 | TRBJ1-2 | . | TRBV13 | TGTGCCAGCAGCTCGGACAGGGAGAACTATGGCTACACCTTC | CASSSDRENYGYTF
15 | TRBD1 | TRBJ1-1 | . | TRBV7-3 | TGTGCCAGCAGCACGACAGGGGGTGTGGGGTCTGAAGCTTTCTTT | CASSTTGGVGSEAFF
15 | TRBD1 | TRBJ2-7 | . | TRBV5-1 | TGCGCCAGCAGCTTGGCCCGGGACAGGGCCTACGAGCAGTACTTC | CASSLARDRAYEQYF
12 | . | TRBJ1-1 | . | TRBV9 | TGTGCCAGCAGCGACGGGGTGGGTGAAGCTTTCTTT | CASSDGVGEAFF
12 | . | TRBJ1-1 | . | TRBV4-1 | TGCGCCAGCAGCCCAACACGTACTGAAGCTTTCTTT | CASSPTRTEAFF
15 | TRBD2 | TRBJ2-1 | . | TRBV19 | TGTGCCAGTAGTATAGGACTAGCGGGAGTAAACGAGCAGTTCTTC | CASSIGLAGVNEQFF
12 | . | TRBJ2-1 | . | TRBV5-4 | TGTGCCAGCAGCCCCACCTACAATGAGCAGTTCTTC | CASSPTYNEQFF
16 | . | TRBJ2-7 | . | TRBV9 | TGTGCCAGCAGCCCAGAGGGTCGAGGGGGAGCCTACGAGCAGTACTTC | CASSPEGRGGAYEQYF
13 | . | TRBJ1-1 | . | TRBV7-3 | TGTGCCAGCAGTCAGTACGGCAGGACTGAAGCTTTCTTT | CASSQYGRTEAFF
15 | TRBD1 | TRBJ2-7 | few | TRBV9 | TGTGCCAGCAGCCTACAAGACAGGGGGGATGGCGAGCAGTACTTC | CASSLQDRGDGEQYF
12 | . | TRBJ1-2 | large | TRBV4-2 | TGTGCCAGCAGCCAAGCAGGGGATGGCTACACCTTC | CASSQAGDGYTF
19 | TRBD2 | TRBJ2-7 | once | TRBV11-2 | TGTGCCAGCAGCTTACCCACTAGCGGGAGGCTGGCGAGCTCCTACGAGCAGTACTTC | CASSLPTSGRLASSYEQYF
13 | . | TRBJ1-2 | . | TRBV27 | TGTGCCAGCAGTTTATTCGGGGACTATGGCTACACCTTC | CASSLFGDYGYTF
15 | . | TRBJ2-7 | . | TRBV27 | TGTGCCAGCAGTTTGATTACAGCCACAACCAACGAGCAGTACTTC | CASSLITATTNEQYF
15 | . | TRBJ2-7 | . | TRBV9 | TGTGCCAGCAGCGTAGCTGGCAGCGCCTCCTACGAGCAGTACTTC | CASSVAGSASYEQYF
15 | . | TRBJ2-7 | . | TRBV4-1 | TGCGCCAGCAGCCAAGGGAGCGCAGGGATCTACGAGCAGTACTTC | CASSQGSAGIYEQYF
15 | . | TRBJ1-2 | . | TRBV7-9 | TGTGCCAGCAGCTTGGGGGGAGGGGGGATCTATGGCTACACCTTC | CASSLGGGGIYGYTF
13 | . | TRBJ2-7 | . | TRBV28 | TGTGCCAGCAGTTTGGGCACGACCTACGAGCAGTACTTC | CASSLGTTYEQYF
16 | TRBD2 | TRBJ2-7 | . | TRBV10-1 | TGCGCCAGCAGTGAGGAGCTAGCGGGAGACGGCTACGAGCAGTACTTC | CASSEELAGDGYEQYF
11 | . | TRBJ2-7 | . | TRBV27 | TGTGCCAGCAGTGGAGGGTACGAGCAGTACTTC | CASSGGYEQYF
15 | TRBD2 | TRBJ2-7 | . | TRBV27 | TGTGCCAGCAGCCAGGGACTAGCAGCGATACGGGAGCAGTACTTC | CASSQGLAAIREQYF
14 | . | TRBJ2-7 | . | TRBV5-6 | TGTGCCAGCAGCTTGTATTCGACAGGCTACGAGCAGTACTTC | CASSLYSTGYEQYF
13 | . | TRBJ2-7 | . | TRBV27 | TGTGCCAGCAGTTTAAGCAGGGTATACGAGCAGTACTTC | CASSLSRVYEQYF
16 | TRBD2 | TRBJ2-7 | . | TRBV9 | TGTGCCAGCAGCGTAGAGGCGGGAGTTAGCTCCTACGAGCAGTACTTC | CASSVEAGVSSYEQYF
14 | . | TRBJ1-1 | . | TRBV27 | TGTGCCAGCAGTCCACGGGCAGGGATCGCTGAAGCTTTCTTT | CASSPRAGIAEAFF
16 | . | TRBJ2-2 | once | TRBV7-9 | TGTGCCACAGACCTCCTTCAGGTGCGGAACACCGGGGAGCTGTTTTTT | CATDLLQVRNTGELFF
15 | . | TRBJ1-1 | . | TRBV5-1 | TGCGCCAGCAGCTTGGTTCAGGGCCTGAACACTGAAGCTTTCTTT | CASSLVQGLNTEAFF
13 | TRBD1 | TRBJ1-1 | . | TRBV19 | TGTGCCAGTAGTAGGACAGGGAGTCTGGAAGCTTTCTTT | CASSRTGSLEAFF
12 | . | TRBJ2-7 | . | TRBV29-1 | TGCAGCGTTGGCCGGCGCGGCTACGAGCAGTACTTC | CSVGRRGYEQYF
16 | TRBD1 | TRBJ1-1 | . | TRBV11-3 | TGTGCCAGCAGGCCAAGGGGGACAGGGGTGAACACTGAAGCTTTCTTT | CASRPRGTGVNTEAFF
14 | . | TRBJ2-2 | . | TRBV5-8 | TGTGCCAGCAGCTCTCGACAGGACACCGGGGAGCTGTTTTTT | CASSSRQDTGELFF
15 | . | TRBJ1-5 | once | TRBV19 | TGTGCCAGTAGTATGTGGGACACCTCCTATCAGCCCCAGCATTTT | CASSMWDTSYQPQHF
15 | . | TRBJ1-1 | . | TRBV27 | TGTGCCAGCAGTTTAGTAGGGGACTGGAACACTGAAGCTTTCTTT | CASSLVGDWNTEAFF
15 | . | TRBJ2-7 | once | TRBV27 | TGTGCCAGCAGCTTTGGGGGGACGCCTTCCTACGAGCAGTACTTC | CASSFGGTPSYEQYF
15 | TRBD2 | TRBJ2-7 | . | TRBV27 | TGTGCCAGCAGTGGTAGCGGGGGTATCTTCTACGAGCAGTACTTC | CASSGSGGIFYEQYF
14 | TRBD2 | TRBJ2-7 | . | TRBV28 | TGTGCCAGCAGTTCAGCGGGAGATGCCTACGAGCAGTACTTC | CASSSAGDAYEQYF
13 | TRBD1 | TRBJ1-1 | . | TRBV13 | TGTGCCAGCAGCTTCGACAGGGGGCCTGAAGCTTTCTTT | CASSFDRGPEAFF
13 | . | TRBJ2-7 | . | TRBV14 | TGTGCCAGCAGCCAAGTCCAGGGGTCCGAGCAGTACTTC | CASSQVQGSEQYF
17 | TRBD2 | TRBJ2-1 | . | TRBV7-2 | TGTGCCAGCAGCTTAGAGGGGGGGACTAGCGGGGTCAATGAGCAGTTCTTC | CASSLEGGTSGVNEQFF